This T cell receptor (beta chain) was identified during a study of cytomegalovirus exposure and HLA in healthy donors. General study results and limits: According to reports, the classifier identified cytomegalovirus status with high specificity and sensitivity. It was approximately 150 TCR beta chains that were listed as cytomegalovirus-associated. With later analysis, a missense DCLRE1C variant became linked to TCR beta V- and J-gene trimming. The authors reported that TCR beta sequences could predict HLA-A and HLA-B alleles. These predictions were accurate for most subjects in the first cohort.

The study ran its PCR with 60 Vbeta and 13 Jbeta primers. Repertoires were generated with immunoSEQ multiplex PCR, while TCRdb's copy carries only in-frame clones and drops some. Of 120,000 or so clones detected, roughly 80% appear once; the ten largest clones hold approximately 3.8%. Of note for this clone: What it binds is unknown.

V lost 3 bases and J 0 bases, leaving 4 bases between the germline ends. The CDR3 runs to 13 residues. CDR1 and CDR2 from the germline V gene are MNHEY and SMNVEV (reference sequence). Sequencing was carried out using PBMCs. This clonotype was obtained from a woman aged 40 to 50 in good health and CMV-seropositive. The V and J genes are TRBV27 and TRBJ2-3; D is ambiguous. The CDR3 protein is CASSFLSTDTQYF. CDR3 bases: TGTGCCAGCAGTTTCCTTAGCACAGATACGCAGTATTTT.